The 20 T cell receptor beta chains reported below all come from one sample, sequenced in a study of CD4 T cells in relation to SARS-CoV-2 and coronaviruses. The unexposed donors gave CD4+ T cells in 2011-2018, prior to COVID-19. The cells were cultured for around ten days before CD4+ T cells were isolated. Sequencing was performed with immunoSEQ multiplex PCR; in TCRdb, only in-frame clones are kept and a portion is missing. The repertoire has about 22,000 clones, about three fifths of them found once; the top ten carry roughly 9.6%. Which antigens these TCRs recognize remains unknown. Sample: CD4+ T cells from PBMCs, cultured in vitro. These receptor sequences come from a human donor in good health.

This clone has just a few counts. The rearrangement joins TRBV27 to TRBJ1-5; D perhaps matches TRBD1 (5 bases). This CDR3 has 15 residues. CDR1 is MNHEY and CDR2 is SMNVEV in the germline V gene (reference sequence). V shed 2 bases and J shed 1 base, with 9 bases lying between them. CDR3 protein: CASSLNQGSNQPQHF. DNA for the CDR3: TGTGCCAGCAGTTTAAACCAGGGAAGCAATCAGCCCCAGCATTTT.

The chain couples TRBV3-1 (or the pseudogene TRBV3-2) to TRBJ1-2; D is possibly TRBD1 (5 bases). CDR1 and CDR2 (germline): LGHDT, YNNKEL (reference sequence). Trimming removed 3 bases from V and 4 bases from J, with 15 bases in between. The CDR3 contains 15 residues. CDR3 DNA: TGTGCCAGCAGCCAGGGCGGGGGGGAGGCCTATGGCTACACCTTC. Translated, it gives CASSQGGGEAYGYTF.

The gene calls are TRBV3-1 (or the pseudogene TRBV3-2) and TRBJ1-2, with D perhaps TRBD1 (5 bases). V lost 4 bases, J lost 1 base, and 10 bases lay in between. This CDR3 has 14 residues. Germline lookup yields CDR1 LGHDT and CDR2 YNNKEL (reference sequence). CDR3 in DNA: TGTGCCAGCAGCCCCCGGGACGGTAACTATGGCTACACCTTC. This codes for CASSPRDGNYGYTF.

This chain joins TRBV11-2 and TRBJ2-2, with a tentative D call TRBD1 (6 bases). Per the germline V gene, CDR1 is SGHAT and CDR2 is FQNNGV. CDR3 length: 15 residues. Trimming cost V 4 bases and J 2 bases, with 11 bases left between them. CDR3: CASSSRQVNTGELFF. The CDR3 region has the DNA TGTGCCAGCAGCTCCCGACAGGTCAACACCGGGGAGCTGTTTTTT.

The sample holds a few counts of this clone. The J gene is TRBJ1-1, the V gene TRBV14; D uncertain. CDR3 length equals 16 residues. Trimming removed 4 bases from V and 0 bases from J, with 15 bases in between. CDR1 SGHDN and CDR2 FVKESK come from the germline V gene. CDR3 loop: CASSPPNSRMNTEAFF. For the CDR3, the DNA is TGTGCCAGCAGCCCACCCAACAGTCGGATGAACACTGAAGCTTTCTTT.

This rearrangement joins TRBV2 to TRBJ2-4; tentative D call: TRBD2 (5 bases). The V end lost 4 bases, the J end lost 5 bases, and 15 bases lay between the germline ends. CDR3 size: 15 residues. CDR1 and CDR2 (germline): SNHLY, FYNNEI. The CDR3 is CASSARTGAENIQYF. The CDR3 DNA reads as TGTGCCAGCAGTGCACGGACTGGTGCTGAAAACATTCAGTACTTC.

V gene TRBV29-1 combines with J gene TRBJ2-1; 7 positions match TRBD1. J was trimmed by 0 bases and V by 5 bases; bases with no gene match: 7. The CDR3 covers 15 residues. In germline, CDR1 is SQVTM, CDR2 ANQGSEA. The CDR3 loop is CSVSGTESSYNEQFF. In nucleotides, the CDR3 is TGCAGCGTTTCAGGGACAGAGAGCTCCTACAATGAGCAGTTCTTC.

The chain is built from TRBV10-2 and TRBJ2-7; TRBD2 matches at 12 bases. The CDR3 has 15 residues. The trim removed 8 bases at V and 0 bases at J, leaving 5 bases unmatched. From germline, CDR1 is WSHSY and CDR2 SAAADI. Here the CDR3 reads CASCLAGGASYEQYF. CDR3 in DNA: TGCGCCAGCTGTCTAGCGGGAGGGGCCTCCTACGAGCAGTACTTC.

This chain links TRBV19 with TRBJ1-2; 8 bases are shared with TRBD1. Germline values: CDR1 LNHDA, CDR2 SQIVND (reference sequence). The CDR3 runs 15 residues. With 6 bases clipped from V and 8 bases from J, the junction kept 14 bases outside the gene matches. CDR3 amino acids: CASRETDRVVGGYTF. As DNA, the CDR3 is TGTGCCAGTAGAGAGACGGACAGGGTTGTTGGAGGCTACACCTTC.

The CDR3 nucleotides read TGTGCCTCCCGGAGGGACAGGGAAAAGGATCAGCCCCAGCATTTT. Translation gives CASRRDREKDQPQHF. The chain has TRBV6-5 and TRBJ1-5; 9 bases align to TRBD1. The CDR3 sequence is 15 residues long. CDR1 is MNHEY, CDR2 SVGAGI, per germline. Unmatched junction bases numbered 13, after V lost 11 bases and J lost 5 bases.

This clone was seen only a few times. The V gene is TRBV6-1, the J gene TRBJ2-5; D gene uncertain. Germline values: CDR1 MNHNS, CDR2 SASEGT. The CDR3 runs 11 residues. The V gene lost 2 bases and the J gene lost 6 bases, with 4 bases spanning the gap. For the CDR3, the DNA is TGTGCCAGCAGTGAATGGAAGACCCAGTACTTC. It is translated as CASSEWKTQYF.

This clone was counted once. V usage is TRBV6-6 and J usage is TRBJ2-3, with D unresolved. The CDR3 totals 13 residues. The germline V and J ends were trimmed by 5 bases and 3 bases, with 9 bases remaining between them. CDR1 and CDR2 (germline): MNHNY, SVGAGI (reference sequence). The DNA for the CDR3 is TGTGCCAGCAGTCAACCGACTACAGATACGCAGTATTTT. The encoded protein is CASSQPTTDTQYF.

This chain joins TRBV7-3 and TRBJ2-2; weak D call: TRBD1 (5 bases). The CDR3 has 14 residues. The germline CDR1 and CDR2 sequences are SGHTA and FQGTGA. V was clipped by 5 bases and J by 1 base, with 8 bases between them. This chain's CDR3 is CASSKGLNTGELFF. The CDR3 nucleotides are TGTGCCAGCAGCAAGGGGCTGAACACCGGGGAGCTGTTTTTT.

In the case of this clone: The junction and the germline gene differ at one end; a read error may be behind it. The genes are TRBV25-1 and TRBJ1-4; TRBD1 is a possible D gene (5 bases). Germline V gene lookup returns CDR1 MGHDK and CDR2 SYGVNS. CDR3 length equals 15 residues. The CDR3 region is CASCEGGGDNEKLFF. Here the CDR3 DNA reads TGTGCCAGCTGTGAGGGTGGGGGGGATAATGAAAAACTGTTTTTT.

V and J are TRBV4-1 and TRBJ2-3; D is possibly TRBD2 (5 bases). The CDR3 is 14 residues long. The ends were cut back, 2 bases at V and 8 bases at J, with 14 bases in the middle. Looked up from germline, CDR1 is MGHRA and CDR2 is YSYEKL. The CDR3 coding sequence is TGCGCCAGCAGCCAACCATCTACTAGAAGTACGCAGTATTTT. Amino acid sequence: CASSQPSTRSTQYF.

The chain recombines TRBV7-8 with TRBJ1-6; possibly TRBD1 for D (5 bases). This CDR3 is built from 16 residues. The V and J ends lost 2 bases and 7 bases respectively, with 15 bases between them. Germline CDR1 and CDR2: SGHVS and FQNEAQ. The CDR3 region has the DNA TGTGCCAGCAGCTTAAGTCCGCCAGGGACCAATTCACCCCTCCACTTT. This sequence encodes CASSLSPPGTNSPLHF.

This clone was picked up one time. V gene TRBV27 combines with J gene TRBJ2-5; unclear D gene. The CDR3 length is 13 residues. V was cut by 2 bases and J by 2 bases, with 6 bases left in between. The germline V gene has CDR1 MNHEY and CDR2 SMNVEV (reference sequence). In DNA, the CDR3 is TGTGCCAGCAGTTTAAGAACTCAAGAGACCCAGTACTTC. Protein: CASSLRTQETQYF.

Concerning this clone: This CDR3 is missing its conserved last phenylalanine or tryptophan, likely due to a read error. The DNA is left out, because the CDR3 cannot be placed on it with certainty; the CDR3 is given as TCRdb lists it. The chain has TRBV5-7 and TRBJ2-7. TRBV5-7 is given ORF status, its function remaining uncertain. The CDR3 length is 8 residues, termini included. CDR3 amino acids: CASSLTPA.

This clone came up once. The rearrangement joins TRBV12-3 or TRBV12-4 to TRBJ1-4, with D tentatively TRBD1 (6 bases). The CDR3 has 13 amino acids. The V gene lost 8 bases and the J gene lost 7 bases, with 14 bases spanning the gap. CDR3 residues: CASYRGGGEKLFF. The CDR3, as DNA: TGTGCCAGCTACCGAGGGGGGGGTGAAAAACTGTTTTTT.

V gene TRBV5-1 combines with J gene TRBJ1-2; TRBD1 aligns across 7 bases. V lost 4 bases to trimming and J lost 5 bases; unmatched junction nucleotides: 5. CDR1 SGHRS and CDR2 YFSETQ come from the germline V gene. The CDR3 has 13 residues. The CDR3 is CASSPDREYGYTF. The CDR3 coding sequence is TGCGCCAGCAGCCCCGACAGGGAGTATGGCTACACCTTC.